What follows are 21 T cell receptor beta chains derived from one specimen sequenced in a study of OX40 agonist ivuxolimab in advanced cancers. The library was made by the immunoSEQ multiplex PCR assay. Imported from immuneACCESS, the table was reduced by TCRdb to in-frame sequences with V and J called. These copies leave out some clones; in studies compared against another copy, an unresolved V gene accounts for under half, and the cause of the remainder is not known. This sample holds about 32,000 clones; more than 75% were observed only once. Less than 30% of the sample is in the top ten clones. The material was CD4+ or CD8+ T cells sorted from blood, obtained in a trial of the OX40 agonist ivuxolimab. Receptor source: an adult with an advanced solid tumor such as melanoma, head and neck, liver or kidney cancer.

The V call is TRBV27, the J call TRBJ2-3, with 8 positions matching TRBD2. Germline CDR1 MNHEY, CDR2 SMNVEV (reference sequence). The CDR3 sequence is 16 residues long. The ends lost 3 bases at V and 4 bases at J; junction bases unmatched: 9. The CDR3 is CASSLGLSGGADTQYF. The CDR3 bases are TGTGCCAGCAGTTTGGGGCTATCGGGGGGGGCAGATACGCAGTATTTT.

The chain links TRBV4-1 to TRBJ2-3, with D possibly being TRBD1 (5 bases). The V and J ends lost 2 bases and 3 bases respectively, with 6 bases between them. The CDR3 is made up of 13 amino acids. Germline lookup yields CDR1 MGHRA and CDR2 YSYEKL. DNA for the CDR3: TGCGCCAGCAGCCAACAGGGAACAGATACGCAGTATTTT. Its protein is CASSQQGTDTQYF.

The chain couples TRBV7-8 to TRBJ2-3; no clear D. Trimming stripped 0 bases from V and 2 bases from J, with 6 bases between. In germline, CDR1 is SGHVS, CDR2 FQNEAQ. The CDR3 contains 14 residues. CDR3 sequence: CASSLALVTDTQYF. The CDR3 DNA sequence: TGTGCCAGCAGCTTAGCACTCGTCACAGATACGCAGTATTTT. Supplemented by reference TRBV7-8 and TRBJ2-3, the full variable domain reads GAGVSQSPRYKVAKRGQDVALRCDPISGHVSLFWYQQALGQGPEFLTYFQNEAQLDKSGLPSDRFFAERPEGSVSTLKIQRTQQEDSAVYLCASSLALVTDTQYFGPGTRLTVL.

The chain couples TRBV5-4 to TRBJ2-7; 8 positions agree with TRBD2. The germline V gene has CDR1 SGHNT and CDR2 YYREEE (reference sequence). This CDR3 is 18 amino acids long. The CDR3 sequence: CASSLAHQNGTRVGGATV. The DNA of the CDR3 is TGTGCCAGCAGCTTGGCCCATCAAAACGGGACTAGAGTCGGAGGGGCGACGGTC.

This rearrangement joins TRBV4-2 to TRBJ1-6; TRBD1 is a possible D gene (5 bases). The CDR3 has 16 amino acids. V lost 0 bases and J lost 4, with 10 bases in between. Germline V gene lookup returns CDR1 LGHNA and CDR2 YNFKEQ. CDR3 sequence (DNA): TGTGCCAGCAGCCAAGATCCCACAGGATATAATTCACCCCTCCACTTT. Translated, it gives CASSQDPTGYNSPLHF.

The V gene is TRBV7-9, the J gene TRBJ1-1, with 8 nucleotides matching TRBD1. CDR1 SEHNR and CDR2 FQNEAQ come from the germline V gene (reference sequence). V gave up 5 bases and J gave up 4 bases; unmatched junction bases: 6. The CDR3 has 14 amino acids. The CDR3 reads CASSAQGEGTEAFF. In DNA form, the CDR3 reads TGTGCCAGCAGCGCACAGGGGGAGGGCACTGAAGCTTTCTTT.

The J gene is TRBJ2-3, the V gene TRBV10-1; 7 bases agree with TRBD1. Germline assignment: CDR1 WNHNN and CDR2 SYGVQD (reference sequence). V shed 6 bases and J 4 bases; nucleotides not matched to a gene: 4. This CDR3 is built from 13 residues. The CDR3, as DNA: TGCGCCAGCAGCCGACAGGGAGCAGATACGCAGTATTTT. It translates to CASSRQGADTQYF.

This clone showed up just a few times. The chain carries TRBV2 and TRBJ1-1; D uncertain. Deletions cut 4 bases from V and 3 bases from J, with 12 bases between. Germline CDR1 reads SNHLY; CDR2 reads FYNNEI. The length of the CDR3 is 14 residues. The CDR3 is CASSVRGKDTEAFF. As DNA, the CDR3 is TGTGCCAGCAGTGTCCGGGGTAAGGACACTGAAGCTTTCTTT.

The count of this clone is one. The chain couples TRBV21-1 to TRBJ1-6; the table names TRBD1, a call not compared with the DNA. TRBV21-1 has pseudogene status. This CDR3 region has 13 residues. Here the CDR3 DNA reads TGTGCCAGCTTACAGGGGCCCAATTCACCCCTCCACTTT. As protein: CASLQGPNSPLHF.

This sequence joins TRBV30 and TRBJ1-5, with D unresolved. The CDR3 runs 13 residues. The germline gives CDR1 GTSNPN, CDR2 SVGIG (reference sequence). V dropped 0 bases and J dropped 7 bases, with 10 bases sitting between them. The CDR3 nucleotides read TGTGCCTGGAGTGTGAAGGGTGGGCAGCCCCAGCATTTT. This translates into CAWSVKGGQPQHF.

The chain combines TRBV21-1 with TRBJ2-2; TRBD1, the D gene given by the table, was not confirmed from the DNA. TRBV21-1 is shown as a pseudogene. The CDR3 spans 16 residues. The CDR3 here is CASSGYRDREPGELFF. The CDR3 region has the DNA TGTGCCAGCAGCGGGTACCGGGACAGGGAACCCGGGGAGCTGTTTTTT.

V and J are TRBV19 and TRBJ2-7, with D possibly TRBD1 on 5 matching bases. This CDR3 is 20 amino acids long. Germline V gene data show CDR1 as LNHDA and CDR2 as SQIVND (reference sequence). The V end was cut by 1 base, the J end by 0 bases, with 25 bases between. CDR3 residues: CASSIVQAPMGPYSSYEQYF. The CDR3 DNA follows: TGTGCCAGTAGTATAGTTCAAGCTCCGATGGGGCCTTATAGCTCCTACGAGCAGTACTTC.

The chain employs TRBV5-1 and TRBJ1-1; TRBD1 matches 8 bases. V lost 4 bases, J lost 7 bases, and 24 bases stayed unmatched. This CDR3 comprises 19 residues. Germline CDR1 reads SGHRS; CDR2 reads YFSETQ. The CDR3 DNA reads as TGCGCCAGCAGCCTGGCTCGGCCCGAACGTGACAGGGGTTTAATTGAAGCTTTCTTT. Its protein is CASSLARPERDRGLIEAFF. The full variable domain, in which reference TRBV5-1 and TRBJ1-1 provide the parts outside the CDR3, is KAGVTQTPRYLIKTRGQQVTLSCSPISGHRSVSWYQQTPGQGLQFLFEYFSETQRNKGNFPGRFSGRQFSNSRSEMNVSTLELGDSALYLCASSLARPERDRGLIEAFFGQGTRLTVV.

This clone appeared once. Written as DNA, the CDR3 is TGTGCCAGCAGTCCCGGGGCGGTCTCACCCCTCCACTTT. Translation: CASSPGAVSPLHF. This chain joins TRBV7-9 and TRBJ1-6; D may be TRBD1 (5 bases). V was cut by 6 bases and J by 10 bases, with 13 bases left in between. The CDR3 length is 13 residues. Germline V gives CDR1 SEHNR, CDR2 FQNEAQ (reference sequence).

V and J are TRBV2 and TRBJ1-2; D is possibly TRBD1 (6 bases). Germline V CDR1 and CDR2: SNHLY, FYNNEI. V lost 3 bases to trimming and J lost 7 bases, with 18 bases between them. CDR3 length equals 15 residues. The CDR3 nucleotides are TGTGCCAGCAGTGAGGTCGCAGGGGAGCGTCGTGGCTACACCTTC. Translating gives CASSEVAGERRGYTF. The whole variable domain, remainder taken from reference TRBV2 and TRBJ1-2, is EPEVTQTPSHQVTQMGQEVILRCVPISNHLYFYWYRQILGQKVEFLVSFYNNEISEKSEIFDDQFSVERPDGSNFTLKIRSTKLEDSAMYFCASSEVAGERRGYTFGSGTRLTVV.

The rearrangement links TRBV5-1 to TRBJ2-2; possibly TRBD1 or TRBD2 for D (5 bases each). CDR3 length: 16 amino acids. The germline V and J ends were trimmed by 0 bases and 2 bases, with 11 bases remaining between them. Looked up from germline, CDR1 is SGHRS and CDR2 is YFSETQ. The CDR3 loop is CASSLARDGNTGELFF. The CDR3 nucleotides read TGCGCCAGCAGCTTGGCCCGGGACGGCAACACCGGGGAGCTGTTTTTT. The full variable domain, in which reference TRBV5-1 and TRBJ2-2 provide the parts outside the CDR3, is KAGVTQTPRYLIKTRGQQVTLSCSPISGHRSVSWYQQTPGQGLQFLFEYFSETQRNKGNFPGRFSGRQFSNSRSEMNVSTLELGDSALYLCASSLARDGNTGELFFGEGSRLTVL.

The V and J genes are TRBV5-6 and TRBJ1-2; D perhaps matches TRBD1 (5 bases). Between the trimmed V and J ends, which lost 1 base and 1 base, there was a span of 14 bases. The germline CDR1 and CDR2 sequences are SGHDT and YYEEEE. The CDR3 contains 16 residues. DNA of the CDR3: TGTGCCAGCAGCTTGTTTTTGGGGGGACTTAACTATGGCTACACCTTC. This codes for CASSLFLGGLNYGYTF.

This chain connects TRBV29-1 to TRBJ2-7; TRBD2 agrees at 7 bases. V was clipped by 4 bases and J by 4 bases; unmatched bases: 7. Germline loops: CDR1 SQVTM, CDR2 ANQGSEA. The CDR3 is 13 amino acids. CDR3 sequence reads: CSVVLIGGYEQYF. In DNA, the CDR3 is TGCAGCGTTGTCCTTATCGGGGGGTACGAGCAGTACTTC.

The rearrangement uses TRBV28 and TRBJ1-2, with 7 bases aligning to TRBD1. CDR3 size: 12 residues. V shed 3 bases and J 5 bases; nucleotides not matched to a gene: 0. CDR1 and CDR2 from the germline V gene are MDHEN and SYDVKM. The CDR3 reads CASSFRGYGYTF. The CDR3 DNA follows: TGTGCCAGCAGTTTCAGGGGGTATGGCTACACCTTC.

V usage is TRBV21-1 and J usage is TRBJ2-7; TRBD2, the D gene given by the table, was not confirmed from the DNA. TRBV21-1 is reported as a pseudogene. This CDR3 region has 15 residues. The CDR3 region is CASSKRRTSAYEQYV. DNA for the CDR3: TGTGCCAGCAGCAAACGGAGGACTAGCGCTTACGAGCAGTACGTC.

In this sample, this clone turned up once. The J gene is TRBJ1-1, the V gene TRBV2, with unresolved D. The CDR3 spans 13 residues. V shed 4 bases and J shed 3 bases, with 9 bases lying between them. Per the germline V gene, CDR1 is SNHLY and CDR2 is FYNNEI. For the CDR3, the DNA is TGTGCCAGCAGTGCCCTTTTGGACACTGAAGCTTTCTTT. As protein: CASSALLDTEAFF.